The rows below give T cell receptor beta chains drawn from one sample of a study of cytomegalovirus exposure and HLA in healthy donors. Sequencing used immunoSEQ multiplex PCR; TCRdb keeps in-frame clones, though not all of them. The sample has about 120,000 clones, 76% seen once; the top ten hold roughly an eighth. Material for sequencing was PBMCs. Source of these receptors: a woman aged 40 to 55 in good health and CMV-seropositive. CDR3s include the opening cysteine and the closing phenylalanine or tryptophan. D genes are given only for firm matches. Some rows have no size entry. The others give once, few or many, or a class for an expanded clone.

>TRBV30|TRBD1|TRBJ2-1|once
TGTGCCTGGGCTGCCGGGACAGGGGTCAATGAGCAGTTCTTC
CAWAAGTGVNEQFF
>TRBV4-1|TRBD1|TRBJ1-1|-
TGCGCCAGCAGCCAAGGTATAGACAGGGAGAACACTGAAGCTTTCTTT
CASSQGIDRENTEAFF
>TRBV7-9|TRBD2|TRBJ2-2|-
TGTGCCAGCAGCCGAGCGGGGGGAAACACCGGGGAGCTGTTTTTT
CASSRAGGNTGELFF
>TRBV6-5|-|TRBJ1-5|-
TGTGCCAGCAAAAGGGAGTATTCAAGCAATCAGCCCCAGCATTTT
CASKREYSSNQPQHF
>TRBV15|-|TRBJ2-6|-
TGTGCCACCAGCCCCGCGGGTATAACCTCTGGGGCCAACGTCCTGACTTTC
CATSPAGITSGANVLTF
>TRBV27|-|TRBJ2-6|-
TGTGCCAGCCGACTGATCTCTGGGGCCAACGTCCTGACTTTC
CASRLISGANVLTF
>TRBV19|TRBD1|TRBJ2-7|-
TGTGCCAGTAGCCCGGGACAGGGTCCCTACGAGCAGTACTTC
CASSPGQGPYEQYF
>TRBV10-1|TRBD1|TRBJ1-2|-
TGCGCCAGCAGCGCCGACAGGGCGGATGGCTACACCTTC
CASSADRADGYTF
>TRBV7-9|TRBD1|TRBJ1-4|few
TGTGCCAGCAGCTTGGGACAGGGGGCAACTAATGAAAAACTGTTTTTT
CASSLGQGATNEKLFF
>TRBV7-2|TRBD1|TRBJ1-2|-
TGTGCCAGCAGCTCACAGGGGGCAAGTGGCTACACCTTC
CASSSQGASGYTF
>TRBV7-2|TRBD1|TRBJ2-1|-
TGTGCCAGCAGCAAGGCCGGGACAGGGAGATCCTACAATGAGCAGTTCTTC
CASSKAGTGRSYNEQFF
>TRBV30|TRBD1|TRBJ1-1|-
TGTGCCTGGCAAAAGTCCGGGACAGCGAACACTGAAGCTTTCTTT
CAWQKSGTANTEAFF
>TRBV5-1|-|TRBJ2-5|-
TGCGCCAGCAGCCCCCGGACACAAGAGACCCAGTACTTC
CASSPRTQETQYF
>TRBV11-2|-|TRBJ2-4|-
TGTGCCAGCAGCTTAGGGGTCAGGGGTATTGGCATTCAGTACTTC
CASSLGVRGIGIQYF
>TRBV6-6|-|TRBJ1-3|-
TGTGCCAGCAGCCTCAGAGCAGGCTCTGGAAACACCATATATTTT
CASSLRAGSGNTIYF
>TRBV6-6|TRBD1|TRBJ2-5|-
TGTGCCAGCACCGACAGGGGGCCCAACGGGGAGACCCAGTACTTC
CASTDRGPNGETQYF
>TRBV7-9|-|TRBJ2-6|-
TGTGCCAGCGCCAGGCAGGCCTCTGGGGCCAACGTCCTGACTTTC
CASARQASGANVLTF
>TRBV7-2|-|TRBJ1-2|-
TGTGCCAGCAGCTTACCGACAGAAAGCTATGGCTACACCTTC
CASSLPTESYGYTF
>TRBV6-5|-|TRBJ2-7|-
TGTGCCAGCAGTTTTCTCCCGGGGGCCTACGAGCAGTACTTC
CASSFLPGAYEQYF
>TRBV4-1|-|TRBJ1-2|-
TGCGCCAGCAGCTCTCCTACTAGACACCCACGTGGCTATGGCTACACCTTC
CASSSPTRHPRGYGYTF
>TRBV6-1|TRBD1|TRBJ2-7|-
TGTGCCAGCACCCCACAAGGACAGGTTGTCCACGAGCAGTACTTC
CASTPQGQVVHEQYF
>TRBV25-1|TRBD1|TRBJ2-5|-
TGTGCCAGCGGCCCAGGGGGTTTGGAAGAGACCCAGTACTTC
CASGPGGLEETQYF
>TRBV12-5|TRBD1|TRBJ2-7|-
TGTGCTAGTGGTTTGGCGCCGGGACAGACACGCTACGAGCAGTACTTC
CASGLAPGQTRYEQYF
>TRBV5-1|TRBD1|TRBJ1-1|once
TGCGCCAGCAGCTTTGACAGGGCGAACACTGAAGCTTTCTTT
CASSFDRANTEAFF
>TRBV6-5|-|TRBJ2-1|-
TGTGCCAGCAGGCGGGTTGGTGCAGCCTACAATGAGCAGTTCTTC
CASRRVGAAYNEQFF
>TRBV14|-|TRBJ1-3|-
TGTGCCAGCAGCCTCTTGGCGGATTCTGGAAACACCATATATTTT
CASSLLADSGNTIYF
>TRBV15|-|TRBJ1-2|-
TGTGCCACCAGCAGATCACTCCGACAGAGCCACTATGGCTACACCTTC
CATSRSLRQSHYGYTF
>TRBV9|-|TRBJ1-5|-
TGTGCCAGCAGTCACAGTCGGGGGGGCAGTCAGCCCCAGCATTTT
CASSHSRGGSQPQHF
>TRBV2|TRBD1|TRBJ1-4|-
TGTGCCACCCAGGGGGACGGTGAAAAACTGTTTTTT
CATQGDGEKLFF
>TRBV9|-|TRBJ2-3|-
TGTGCCAGCAGCACTAATCACCGCACAGATACGCAGTATTTT
CASSTNHRTDTQYF
>TRBV6-5|-|TRBJ1-1|-
TGTGCCAGCAGTCCCCAGACAGGAGCCACTGAAGCTTTCTTT
CASSPQTGATEAFF
>TRBV30|-|TRBJ1-2|once
TGTGCCTGGAGCTCACTCCACGCGGGCGGCTACACCTTC
CAWSSLHAGGYTF
>TRBV6-1|-|TRBJ1-2|once
TGTGCCAGCCCGGGGAACTATGGCTACACCTTC
CASPGNYGYTF
>TRBV5-1|TRBD1|TRBJ2-7|-
TGCGCCAGCAGCCTGGGACAGGGGTCCTACGAGCAGTACTTC
CASSLGQGSYEQYF
>TRBV19|-|TRBJ1-4|-
TGTGCCAGTAGAGCCGACAGTCGTCAGGAAAAACTGTTTTTT
CASRADSRQEKLFF
>TRBV18|-|TRBJ2-7|few
TGTGCCAGCTCACCGGGACTCCCTAACGGGGAGCAGTACTTC
CASSPGLPNGEQYF
>TRBV18|TRBD1|TRBJ1-2|-
TGTGCCAGCTCACCTGTAGGACAGGGGGCTGGCTACACCTTC
CASSPVGQGAGYTF
>TRBV15|-|TRBJ1-4|-
TGTGCCACCAGCAGAGGGGAGGGCCGACCGGGAACGAATGAAAAACTGTTTTTT
CATSRGEGRPGTNEKLFF
>TRBV5-5|TRBD2|TRBJ2-3|-
TGTGCCAGCAGCTTGGCTGGACTAGCGAGCACAGATACGCAGTATTTT
CASSLAGLASTDTQYF
>TRBV5-8|-|TRBJ2-5|-
TGTGCCAGCAGCCTTGGGGAGGCGGGCCAGCAAGAGACCCAGTACTTC
CASSLGEAGQQETQYF
>TRBV5-1|TRBD1|TRBJ1-4|few
TGCGCCAGCAGCTGGAATGGACAGGGGTCGTCTAATGAAAAACTGTTTTTT
CASSWNGQGSSNEKLFF
>TRBV30|-|TRBJ1-4|-
TGTGCCTGGGTATCAAAGGCGTATGCCGGGAAACTGTTTTTT
CAWVSKAYAGKLFF
>TRBV19|TRBD1|TRBJ1-5|-
TGTGCCAGTACTCTTTCGGACAGGGCCTATCAGCCCCAGCATTTT
CASTLSDRAYQPQHF
>TRBV4-1|-|TRBJ2-5|once
TGCGCCAGCAGCCTAAACAGCGTCGGGGTCAAAGAGACCCAGTACTTC
CASSLNSVGVKETQYF
>TRBV20-1|-|TRBJ1-4|-
TGCAGTGCTAGTCACATTGAAAAACTGTTTTTT
CSASHIEKLFF
>TRBV30|TRBD1|TRBJ1-3|few
TGTGCCTGGAGAAAGACAGGGACCTTTGGAAACACCATATATTTT
CAWRKTGTFGNTIYF
>TRBV19|-|TRBJ2-5|-
TGTGCCAGTAGCGGAAGGGGCTGGGAGACCCAGTACTTC
CASSGRGWETQYF
>TRBV4-1|TRBD1|TRBJ1-2|-
TGCGCCAGCAGCCAAACAGGGGGGGATGGCTATGGCTACACCTTC
CASSQTGGDGYGYTF
>TRBV28|-|TRBJ1-5|-
TGTGCCAGCAGTTTCGGGGGGGGGATGCAGCCCCAGCATTTT
CASSFGGGMQPQHF
>TRBV5-1|-|TRBJ2-3|-
TGCGCCAGCAGCCCGGGGGAAATCACAGATACGCAGTATTTT
CASSPGEITDTQYF
>TRBV6-5|TRBD1|TRBJ1-2|-
TGTGCCAGCAGTTACTCTGGGACAGGGGTAGGCTACACCTTC
CASSYSGTGVGYTF
>TRBV6-5|-|TRBJ1-1|-
TGTGCCAGCAGTTACAGGACCACAGGGAACACTGAAGCTTTCTTT
CASSYRTTGNTEAFF
>TRBV6-5|-|TRBJ2-4|once
TGTGCCAGCAGTTACTCAGGACTAGCCAAAAACATTCAGTACTTC
CASSYSGLAKNIQYF
>TRBV20-1|-|TRBJ1-4|-
TGCAGTGCTAGAGCAAATGAAAAACTGTTTTTT
CSARANEKLFF
>TRBV5-1|-|TRBJ2-3|-
TGCGCCAGCAGCTTGGCCGGGGGCACAGATACGCAGTATTTT
CASSLAGGTDTQYF